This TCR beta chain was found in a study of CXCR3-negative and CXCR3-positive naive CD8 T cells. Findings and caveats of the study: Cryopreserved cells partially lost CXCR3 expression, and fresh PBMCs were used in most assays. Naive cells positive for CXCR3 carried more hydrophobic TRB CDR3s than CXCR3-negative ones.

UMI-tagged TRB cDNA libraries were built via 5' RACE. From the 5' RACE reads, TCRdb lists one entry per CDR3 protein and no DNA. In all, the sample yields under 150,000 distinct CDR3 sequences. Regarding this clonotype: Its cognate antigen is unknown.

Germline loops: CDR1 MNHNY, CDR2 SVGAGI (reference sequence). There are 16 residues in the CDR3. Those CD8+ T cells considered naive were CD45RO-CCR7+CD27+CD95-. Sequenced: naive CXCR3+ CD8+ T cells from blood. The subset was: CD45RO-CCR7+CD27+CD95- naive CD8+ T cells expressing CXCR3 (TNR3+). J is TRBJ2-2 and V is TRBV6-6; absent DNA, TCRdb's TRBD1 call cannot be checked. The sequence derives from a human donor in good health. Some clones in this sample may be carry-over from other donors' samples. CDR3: CASSITTGEAGGELFF.